Following are 26 T cell receptor beta chains from one sample sequenced in a study of blood T cell repertoires in COVID-19. TCRdb's table, derived via immunoSEQ multiplex PCR, lists solely in-frame clones and lacks some. The data show roughly 33,000 clones, over 90% seen once. Sequenced material: peripheral blood. Source of these receptors: a human donor in a cohort sampled during active COVID-19.

V usage is TRBV18 and J usage is TRBJ1-1; possibly TRBD1 for D (6 bases). Trimming took off 2 bases at V and 6 bases at J, with 10 bases between the two ends. CDR1 is KGHSH, CDR2 LQKENI, per germline. This CDR3 is 13 amino acids long. CDR3 in DNA: TGTGCCAGCTCACCAGAACAGGGCGCTGAAGCTTTCTTT. Translation: CASSPEQGAEAFF. The variable domain in full, with the rest retrieved from reference TRBV18 and TRBJ1-1, is NAGVMQNPRHLVRRRGQEARLRCSPMKGHSHVYWYRQLPEEGLKFMVYLQKENIIDESGMPKERFSAEFPKEGPSILRIQQVVRGDSAAYFCASSPEQGAEAFFGQGTRLTVV.

The chain recombines TRBV7-9 with TRBJ1-1; tentative D call: TRBD1 (6 bases). The germline gives CDR1 SEHNR, CDR2 FQNEAQ (reference sequence). This CDR3 has 15 residues. V lost 2 bases to trimming and J lost 5 bases, with 15 bases between them. The CDR3 DNA sequence: TGTGCCAGCAGCTTAAATATTCAGGGGAAGACTGAAGCTTTCTTT. It is translated as CASSLNIQGKTEAFF.

The chain uses TRBV2 and TRBJ1-1, with D possibly TRBD1 on 6 matching bases. Trimming removed 6 bases at V and 4 bases at J, with 18 bases between. CDR3 length: 15 residues. Germline assignment: CDR1 SNHLY and CDR2 FYNNEI. The CDR3 sequence: CASSPQLGGGTEAFF. The CDR3 bases are TGTGCCAGCAGCCCCCAATTAGGGGGGGGCACTGAAGCTTTCTTT.

The genes are TRBV19 and TRBJ2-3; D possibly corresponds to TRBD2 (6 bases). Germline lookup yields CDR1 LNHDA and CDR2 SQIVND (reference sequence). The ends were cut back, 4 bases at V and 5 bases at J, with 19 bases in the middle. CDR3 length equals 16 residues. Written as DNA, the CDR3 is TGTGCCAGTAGTAAAGGGGACGCTAGCGTTGGAGATACGCAGTATTTT. Its protein is CASSKGDASVGDTQYF.

The chain carries TRBV30 and TRBJ2-7, with 7 bases that match TRBD1. Germline CDR1 is GTSNPN and CDR2 is SVGIG (reference sequence). This CDR3 spans 14 amino acids. V lost 0 bases to trimming and J lost 4 bases; unmatched junction nucleotides: 6. The chain's CDR3 is CAWSVVRGNYEQYF. CDR3 coding DNA: TGTGCCTGGAGTGTTGTCAGGGGGAATTACGAGCAGTACTTC.

The V and J genes are TRBV7-9 and TRBJ1-2; TRBD1 aligns across 8 bases. Germline V gene data show CDR1 as SEHNR and CDR2 as FQNEAQ (reference sequence). V dropped 0 bases and J dropped 6; count of bases not matched to a gene: 3. The CDR3 contains 14 residues. CDR3 sequence (DNA): TGTGCCAGCAGCTTAGCGGACAGGGTCCATGGCTACACCTTC. It yields the protein CASSLADRVHGYTF.

The rearrangement joins TRBV10-1 to TRBJ1-4, with 8 bases identical to TRBD1. V shed 3 bases and J 8 bases; nucleotides not matched to a gene: 8. Germline CDR1 reads WNHNN; CDR2 reads SYGVQD (reference sequence). The CDR3 contains 15 residues. CDR3 in DNA: TGCGCCAGCAGTGATGACCAGGGGGCTGGGGAAAAACTGTTTTTT. This encodes CASSDDQGAGEKLFF.

The CDR3 here is CASSPDSYPYEQYF. CDR3 nucleotide sequence: TGTGCCAGCAGCCCCGACAGTTATCCCTACGAGCAGTACTTC. The gene calls are TRBV27 and TRBJ2-7; D is possibly TRBD1 (5 bases). The CDR3 runs 14 residues. The germline V gene has CDR1 MNHEY and CDR2 SMNVEV (reference sequence). V gave up 6 bases and J gave up 2 bases, with 14 bases separating them.

This chain links TRBV2 with TRBJ1-1; 7 positions agree with TRBD1. Germline trimming cut 6 bases from V and 10 bases from J; bases unmatched to any gene: 8. The CDR3 sequence is 12 residues long. From germline, CDR1 is SNHLY and CDR2 FYNNEI. CDR3 in amino acids: CASRPLTGAAFF. DNA of the CDR3: TGTGCCAGCAGGCCTCTAACAGGGGCAGCTTTCTTT.

This chain joins TRBV30 and TRBJ1-5; D ambiguous. With 0 bases removed from V and 6 bases from J, the gap between germline ends came to 9 bases. CDR1 and CDR2 (germline): GTSNPN, SVGIG (reference sequence). There are 13 residues in the CDR3. In DNA, the CDR3 is TGTGCCTGGAGTGTAGTCGCGGGTCAGCCCCAGCATTTT. Its translation is CAWSVVAGQPQHF.

This chain connects TRBV5-4 to TRBJ2-6; 7 nucleotides line up with TRBD1. V shed 4 bases, J shed 0 bases, and the junction held 7 bases outside the gene matches. Germline-derived CDR1 and CDR2 are SGHNT and YYREEE (reference sequence). The CDR3 is 17 residues long. CDR3 amino acids: CASSTGQSSSGANVLTF. The CDR3 region has the DNA TGTGCCAGCAGCACGGGACAGAGCAGCTCTGGGGCCAACGTCCTGACTTTC.

The V gene is TRBV11-2, the J gene TRBJ2-3; D gene ambiguous. The germline V and J ends were trimmed by 3 bases and 4 bases, with 11 bases remaining between them. The CDR3 loop spans 14 amino acids. Per germline, CDR1 SGHAT and CDR2 FQNNGV. CDR3 in DNA: TGTGCCAGCAGCTTCGCCTACTGGTCAGATACGCAGTATTTT. Its protein product is CASSFAYWSDTQYF.

The chain couples TRBV28 to TRBJ2-4; tentative D call: TRBD2 (5 bases). Germline V CDR1 and CDR2: MDHEN, SYDVKM. CDR3 length: 18 residues. Trimming removed 7 bases from V and 1 base from J, with 23 bases in between. CDR3: CASNPYGDSGLAKNIQYF. In DNA form, the CDR3 reads TGTGCCAGCAATCCCTACGGGGATTCTGGATTGGCCAAAAACATTCAGTACTTC.

This chain connects TRBV5-1 to TRBJ2-2, with TRBD2 matching 7 bases. V was pared by 4 bases and J by 4 bases, with 7 bases of the junction left unmatched. Germline V CDR1 and CDR2: SGHRS, YFSETQ. This CDR3 has 15 amino acids. CDR3 coding DNA: TGCGCCAGCAGCCTCGGACTAGTTGGCACCGGGGAGCTGTTTTTT. Its translation is CASSLGLVGTGELFF.

This rearrangement joins TRBV2 to TRBJ1-6; 8 nucleotides line up with TRBD1. CDR3 length: 13 amino acids. Germline values: CDR1 SNHLY, CDR2 FYNNEI. After removal of 8 bases from V and 9 bases from J, the junction contained 6 bases not matched to a gene. In nucleotides, the CDR3 is TGTGCCAGCGATCCAGACAGGGGTTCACCCCTCCACTTT. Its translation: CASDPDRGSPLHF.

This clone came up once. The gene calls are TRBV18 and TRBJ1-1; D may be TRBD1 (6 bases). From germline, CDR1 is KGHSH and CDR2 LQKENI. V was shortened by 3 bases and J by 0 bases, with 11 bases between the two germline ends. This CDR3 spans 15 amino acids. CDR3 loop: CASSPVGGLNTEAFF. Here the CDR3 DNA reads TGTGCCAGCTCACCGGTAGGGGGTCTGAACACTGAAGCTTTCTTT. Together with reference TRBV18 and TRBJ1-1, the CDR3 gives the full variable domain: NAGVMQNPRHLVRRRGQEARLRCSPMKGHSHVYWYRQLPEEGLKFMVYLQKENIIDESGMPKERFSAEFPKEGPSILRIQQVVRGDSAAYFCASSPVGGLNTEAFFGQGTRLTVV.

The chain couples TRBV7-3 to TRBJ2-3; possibly TRBD1 for D (6 bases). The V gene lost 8 bases and the J gene lost 0 bases, with 12 bases spanning the gap. From germline, CDR1 is SGHTA and CDR2 FQGTGA. This CDR3 spans 14 amino acids. Here the CDR3 reads CASAWGPSTDTQYF. CDR3 bases: TGTGCCAGCGCATGGGGGCCGAGCACAGATACGCAGTATTTT.

This chain connects TRBV27 to TRBJ1-1; TRBD1 agrees at 9 bases. The germline V gene has CDR1 MNHEY and CDR2 SMNVEV (reference sequence). The CDR3 loop spans 15 amino acids. V shed 7 bases, J shed 0 bases, and the junction held 6 bases outside the gene matches. CDR3 protein: CASMDRGGMNTEAFF. Here the CDR3 DNA reads TGTGCCAGCATGGACAGGGGAGGGATGAACACTGAAGCTTTCTTT.

This clone was observed once. The chain recombines TRBV5-1 with TRBJ2-1; no clear D. Germline V gene sequence: CDR1 SGHRS, CDR2 YFSETQ. The CDR3 covers 13 residues. V was shortened by 0 bases and J by 4 bases, with 5 bases between the two germline ends. DNA of the CDR3: TGCGCCAGCAGCTTGGACAGATACAATGAGCAGTTCTTC. Protein: CASSLDRYNEQFF.

The chain uses TRBV9 and TRBJ2-1; a possible D gene is TRBD2 (6 bases). V lost 6 bases and J lost 1, with 17 bases in between. The CDR3 has 16 residues. CDR1 and CDR2 from the germline V gene are SGDLS and YYNGEE. CDR3 bases: TGTGCCAGCACCCCTCTTTCTAGCGTGTCCTACAATGAGCAGTTCTTC. Translating it yields CASTPLSSVSYNEQFF.

The rearrangement links TRBV7-6 to TRBJ2-7; weak D call: TRBD1 (5 bases). Germline V CDR1 and CDR2: SGHVS, FNYEAQ. The CDR3 covers 16 residues. The V gene lost 2 bases and the J gene lost 4 bases, with 18 bases spanning the gap. CDR3 region: CASSLLKGPHLYEQYF. The CDR3 nucleotides read TGTGCCAGCAGCTTACTTAAGGGGCCCCACCTGTACGAGCAGTACTTC. Using reference TRBV7-6 and TRBJ2-7 for the parts outside the CDR3, the full variable domain is GAGVSQSPRYKVTKRGQDVALRCDPISGHVSLYWYRQALGQGPEFLTYFNYEAQQDKSGLPNDRFSAERPEGSISTLTIQRTEQRDSAMYRCASSLLKGPHLYEQYFGPGTRLTVT.

The CDR3 reads CASSPQTVTDTQYF. CDR3 in DNA: TGTGCCAGCAGCCCCCAGACAGTCACAGATACGCAGTATTTT. The chain employs TRBV7-3 and TRBJ2-3; the D gene is possibly TRBD1 (5 bases). Germline CDR1 reads SGHTA; CDR2 reads FQGTGA. The CDR3 extends over 14 amino acids. Trimming removed 5 bases from V and 2 bases from J, with 11 bases in between. The variable domain in full, completed from reference TRBV7-3 and TRBJ2-3, reads GAGVSQTPSNKVTEKGKYVELRCDPISGHTALYWYRQSLGQGPEFLIYFQGTGAADDSGLPNDRFFAVRPEGSVSTLKIQRTERGDSAVYLCASSPQTVTDTQYFGPGTRLTVL.

The chain is built from TRBV9 and TRBJ2-7; 7 nucleotides line up with TRBD1. With 5 bases clipped from V and 3 bases from J, the junction kept 11 bases outside the gene matches. The CDR3 totals 15 residues. CDR1 is SGDLS, CDR2 YYNGEE, per germline. This chain's CDR3 is CASSYYPGTDYEQYF. The CDR3 bases are TGTGCCAGCAGTTATTACCCCGGGACAGACTACGAGCAGTACTTC.

This clone was observed a few times. The V call is TRBV5-1, the J call TRBJ2-3, with TRBD2 identical over 12 bases. With 5 bases clipped from V and 6 bases from J, the junction kept 16 bases outside the gene matches. Per germline, CDR1 SGHRS and CDR2 YFSETQ. CDR3 length equals 18 residues. The CDR3 is CASSIGLAGTQQGDTQYF. CDR3 nucleotides: TGCGCCAGCAGTATAGGACTAGCGGGAACCCAGCAGGGGGATACGCAGTATTTT.

This chain uses TRBV13 with TRBJ1-1; 8 nucleotides agree with TRBD1. CDR3 length equals 15 residues. J lost 7 bases, V lost 3 bases, and 10 bases had no gene match. The germline CDR1 and CDR2 sequences are PRHDT and FYEKMQ (reference sequence). This CDR3 reads CASSFPLRGPSEAFF. The CDR3 DNA is TGTGCCAGCAGCTTTCCTCTCAGGGGGCCTAGTGAAGCTTTCTTT.

V and J are TRBV11-2 and TRBJ2-5, with 7 bases matching TRBD2. The CDR3 extends over 13 amino acids. Germline V lookup: CDR1 SGHAT, CDR2 FQNNGV. The J segment lost 5 bases and the V segment lost 6 bases, leaving 6 bases of the junction unmatched. The CDR3 spells CASRPSGGETQYF. The CDR3 nucleotides are TGTGCCAGCAGGCCATCCGGGGGGGAGACCCAGTACTTC.